At least ten counts were recorded for the clone carrying this T cell receptor (beta chain). TCRdb re-called the 5' RACE reads through MiXCR, storing one row per CDR3 protein. This sample carries roughly 710,000 distinct CDR3 sequences, around 6.1% of them seen once, and the ten largest clones take 1.5% to 2%. This sample was taken from a study of identical twins. V lost 3 bases to trimming and J lost 10 bases, with 9 bases between them. CDR1 and CDR2 (germline): ENHRY, SYGVKD. There are 11 residues in the CDR3. The sequencing sample was made of naive T cells sorted from blood. This clonotype originated in a man between 18 and 29 years old in good health. V and J are TRBV10-3 and TRBJ1-1; D remains unclear. The CDR3 region has the DNA TGTGCCATCAGTGACAGGTGGGGAGCTTTCTTT. This gives the protein CAISDRWGAFF.